The present entry profiles one T cell receptor (beta chain) with its context. This record belongs to a study of blood T cell repertoires in COVID-19. Study in general: The United States, Italy and Spain supplied acute and convalescent COVID-19 samples.

How the authors handled the data: Amplified reference gene primers provided the basis for estimating nucleated cell counts. Only in-frame clones appear in the TCRdb table, and some are missing; sequencing was by immunoSEQ multiplex PCR. V and J calls and clone size are given by that table; D and trimming were obtained from the DNA. The sample has 400,000 to 450,000 clones, around 89% seen once; the top ten hold 1.1%. Participant reports of clinical history set cohort assignment. This CDR3 has 15 amino acids. Per germline, CDR1 MDHEN and CDR2 SYDVKM. V lost 6 bases and J 0 bases, leaving 12 bases between the germline ends.

This receptor was obtained from a man aged 30 to 39 who had recovered from COVID-19. Sequenced material: PBMCs or T cells enriched from blood (not recorded which). This chain links TRBV28 with TRBJ2-1; a weak D match, TRBD2 (5 bases). The CDR3 nucleotides are TGTGCCAGCAGGGGTACCGGGATCTCCTACAATGAGCAGTTCTTC. It codes for CASRGTGISYNEQFF.